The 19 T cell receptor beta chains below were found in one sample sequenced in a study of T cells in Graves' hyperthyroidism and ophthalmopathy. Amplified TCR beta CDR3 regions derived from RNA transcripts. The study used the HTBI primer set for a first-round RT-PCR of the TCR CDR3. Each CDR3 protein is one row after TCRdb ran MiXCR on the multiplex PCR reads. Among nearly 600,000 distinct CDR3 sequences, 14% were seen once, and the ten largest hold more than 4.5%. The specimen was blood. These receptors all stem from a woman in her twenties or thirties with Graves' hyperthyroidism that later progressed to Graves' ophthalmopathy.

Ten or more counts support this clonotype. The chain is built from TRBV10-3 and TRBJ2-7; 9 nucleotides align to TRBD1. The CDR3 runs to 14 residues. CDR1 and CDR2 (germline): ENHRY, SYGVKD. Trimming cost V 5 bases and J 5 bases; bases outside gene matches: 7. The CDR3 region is CAISTGQGRDEQYF. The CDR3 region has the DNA TGTGCCATCAGTACGGGACAGGGAAGGGACGAGCAGTACTTC.

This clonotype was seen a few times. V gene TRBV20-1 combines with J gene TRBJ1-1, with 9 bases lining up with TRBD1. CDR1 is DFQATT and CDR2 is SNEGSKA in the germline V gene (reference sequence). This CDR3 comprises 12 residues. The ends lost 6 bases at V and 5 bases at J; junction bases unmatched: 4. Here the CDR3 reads CSARTGETEAFF. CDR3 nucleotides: TGCAGTGCCCGGACAGGGGAAACTGAAGCTTTCTTT.

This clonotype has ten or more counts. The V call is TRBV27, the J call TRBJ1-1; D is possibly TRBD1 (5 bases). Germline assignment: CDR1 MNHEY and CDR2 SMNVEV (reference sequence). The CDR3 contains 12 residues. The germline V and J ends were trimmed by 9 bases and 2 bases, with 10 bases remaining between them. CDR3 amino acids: CASTGPNTEAFF. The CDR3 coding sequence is TGTGCCAGTACAGGTCCTAACACTGAAGCTTTCTTT.

CDR3 region: CATSDPRDRGPTGANVLTF. The CDR3, as DNA: TGTGCCACCAGTGATCCTCGGGACAGGGGGCCAACCGGGGCCAACGTCCTGACTTTC. The chain uses TRBV24-1 and TRBJ2-6, with 12 bases lining up with TRBD1. Germline V CDR1 and CDR2: KGHDR, SFDVKD. J gave up 4 bases and V 3 bases, and 9 bases lay outside the gene matches. The CDR3 is made up of 19 amino acids.

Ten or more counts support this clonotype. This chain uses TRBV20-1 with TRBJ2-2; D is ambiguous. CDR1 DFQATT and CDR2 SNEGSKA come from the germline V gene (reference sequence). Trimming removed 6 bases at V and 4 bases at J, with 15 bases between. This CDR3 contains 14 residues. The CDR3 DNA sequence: TGCAGTGCCCCCTCCGTTTCCACCACCGGGGAGCTGTTTTTT. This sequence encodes CSAPSVSTTGELFF.

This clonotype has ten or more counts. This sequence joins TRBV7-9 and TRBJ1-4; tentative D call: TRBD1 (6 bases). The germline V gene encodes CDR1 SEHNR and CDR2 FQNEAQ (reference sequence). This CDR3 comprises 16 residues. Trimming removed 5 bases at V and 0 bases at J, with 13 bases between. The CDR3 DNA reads TGTGCCAGCAGCAGAGGACAGCCTGCAACTAATGAAAAACTGTTTTTT. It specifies CASSRGQPATNEKLFF.

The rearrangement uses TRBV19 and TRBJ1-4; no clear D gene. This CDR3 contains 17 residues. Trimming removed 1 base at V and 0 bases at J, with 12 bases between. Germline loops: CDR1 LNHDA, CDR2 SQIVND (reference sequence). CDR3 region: CASSIGRTQTTNEKLFF. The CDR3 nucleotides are TGTGCCAGTAGTATAGGCCGTACACAAACAACTAATGAAAAACTGTTTTTT.

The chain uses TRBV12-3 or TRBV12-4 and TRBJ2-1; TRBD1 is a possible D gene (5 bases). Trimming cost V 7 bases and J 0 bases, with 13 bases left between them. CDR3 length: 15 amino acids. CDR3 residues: CASTLGASSYNEQFF. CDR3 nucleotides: TGTGCCAGCACCCTAGGGGCTTCCTCCTACAATGAGCAGTTCTTC.

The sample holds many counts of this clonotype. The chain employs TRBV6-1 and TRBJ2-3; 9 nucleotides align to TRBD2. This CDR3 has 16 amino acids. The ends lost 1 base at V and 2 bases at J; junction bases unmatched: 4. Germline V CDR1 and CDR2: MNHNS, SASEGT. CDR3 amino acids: CASSEGASGNTDTQYF. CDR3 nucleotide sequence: TGTGCCAGCAGTGAAGGGGCTAGCGGGAACACAGATACGCAGTATTTT.

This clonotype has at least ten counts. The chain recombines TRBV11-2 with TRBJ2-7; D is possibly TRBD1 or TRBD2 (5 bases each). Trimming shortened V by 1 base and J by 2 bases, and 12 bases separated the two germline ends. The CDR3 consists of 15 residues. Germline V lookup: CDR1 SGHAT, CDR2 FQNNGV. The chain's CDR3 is CASSLGRGETYEQYF. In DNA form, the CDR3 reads TGTGCCAGCAGCTTAGGTAGAGGGGAGACCTACGAGCAGTACTTC.

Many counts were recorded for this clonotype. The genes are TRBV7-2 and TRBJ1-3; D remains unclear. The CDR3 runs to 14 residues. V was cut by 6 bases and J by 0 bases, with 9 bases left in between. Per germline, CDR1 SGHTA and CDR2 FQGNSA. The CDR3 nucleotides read TGTGCCAGCAGAAAGAGAGACTCTGGAAACACCATATATTTT. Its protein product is CASRKRDSGNTIYF. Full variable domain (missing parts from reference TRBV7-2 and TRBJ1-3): GAGVSQSPSNKVTEKGKDVELRCDPISGHTALYWYRQSLGQGLEFLIYFQGNSAPDKSGLPSDRFSAERTGGSVSTLTIQRTQQEDSAVYLCASRKRDSGNTIYFGEGSWLTVV.

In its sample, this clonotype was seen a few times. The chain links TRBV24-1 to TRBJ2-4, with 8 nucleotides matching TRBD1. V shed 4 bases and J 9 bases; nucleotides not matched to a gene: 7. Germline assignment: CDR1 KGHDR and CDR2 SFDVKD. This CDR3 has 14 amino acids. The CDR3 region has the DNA TGTGCCACCAGTGACCAACAGGGGACAGGCATTCAGTACTTC. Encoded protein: CATSDQQGTGIQYF.

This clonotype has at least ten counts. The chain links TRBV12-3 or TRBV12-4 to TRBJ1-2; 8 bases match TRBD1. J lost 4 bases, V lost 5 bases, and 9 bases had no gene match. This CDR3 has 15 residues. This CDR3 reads CASSPRQGLFYGYTF. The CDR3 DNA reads TGTGCCAGCAGTCCCCGACAGGGGCTCTTCTATGGCTACACCTTC.

CDR3 amino acids: CASSDGIEKLFF. The CDR3 coding sequence is TGTGCCAGCAGTGATGGAATTGAAAAACTGTTTTTT. The chain uses TRBV6-1 and TRBJ1-4; D remains unclear. The CDR3 consists of 12 residues. V lost 3 bases, J lost 7 bases, and 6 bases lay in between. Per the germline V gene, CDR1 is MNHNS and CDR2 is SASEGT.

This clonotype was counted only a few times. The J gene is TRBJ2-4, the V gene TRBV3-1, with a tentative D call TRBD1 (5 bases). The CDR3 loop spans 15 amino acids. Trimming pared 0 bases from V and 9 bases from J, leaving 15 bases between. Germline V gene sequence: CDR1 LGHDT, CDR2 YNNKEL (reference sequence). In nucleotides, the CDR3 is TGTGCCAGCAGCCAAGACGCAGGGAATAGGGGCATTCAGTACTTC. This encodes CASSQDAGNRGIQYF.

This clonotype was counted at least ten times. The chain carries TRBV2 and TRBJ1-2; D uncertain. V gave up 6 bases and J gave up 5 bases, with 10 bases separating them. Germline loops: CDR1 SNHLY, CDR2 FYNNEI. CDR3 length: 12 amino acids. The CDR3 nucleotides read TGTGCCAGCAGCGACCTAGTATATGGCTACACCTTC. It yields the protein CASSDLVYGYTF.

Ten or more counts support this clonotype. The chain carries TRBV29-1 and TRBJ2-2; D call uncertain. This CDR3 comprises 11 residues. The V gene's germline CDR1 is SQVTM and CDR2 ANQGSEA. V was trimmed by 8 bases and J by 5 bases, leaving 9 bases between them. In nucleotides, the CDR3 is TGCAGCACTCAAACGACCGGGGAGCTGTTTTTT. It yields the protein CSTQTTGELFF.

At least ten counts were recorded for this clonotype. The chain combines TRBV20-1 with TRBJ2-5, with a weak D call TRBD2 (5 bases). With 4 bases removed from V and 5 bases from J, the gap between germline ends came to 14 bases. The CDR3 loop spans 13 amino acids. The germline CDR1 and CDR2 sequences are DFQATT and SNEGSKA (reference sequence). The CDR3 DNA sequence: TGCAGTGCTACGGAGACTATCTTCGAGACCCAGTACTTC. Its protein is CSATETIFETQYF.

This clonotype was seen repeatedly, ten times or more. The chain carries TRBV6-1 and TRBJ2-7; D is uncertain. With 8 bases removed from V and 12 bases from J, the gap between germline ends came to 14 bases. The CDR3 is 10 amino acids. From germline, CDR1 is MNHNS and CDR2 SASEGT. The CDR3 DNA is TGTGCCAGCGAACAGTTCGGCACGTACTTC. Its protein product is CASEQFGTYF.